The source of this TCR beta chain is a study of OX40 agonist ivuxolimab in advanced cancers. Study-level background: The treatment was a fully human IgG2 OX40 agonist, ivuxolimab.

With 5 bases removed from V and 2 bases from J, the gap between germline ends came to 3 bases. This CDR3 is 12 amino acids long. Germline-derived CDR1 and CDR2 are LGHNA and YNFKEQ. The table came from immunoSEQ multiplex PCR; TCRdb's copy has only in-frame clones and leaves some out. The sample yields about 64,000 clones, about 88% seen once. Study-wide results and caveats: CD4+ and CD8+ T cells in blood underwent clonal expansion by week 6 at 0.1 to 3.0 mg/kg.

As for this clone: What it binds is unknown.

The sequence was obtained from an adult with an advanced solid tumor such as melanoma, head and neck, liver or kidney cancer. V usage is TRBV4-2 and J usage is TRBJ2-2; D gene ambiguous. Sequenced here: CD4+ or CD8+ T cells sorted from blood, sampled in a trial of the OX40 agonist ivuxolimab. The CDR3 DNA reads as TGTGCCAGCAGCTTCAACACCGGGGAGCTGTTTTTT. Translated, it gives CASSFNTGELFF.